This T cell receptor beta chain was observed in a study of beta chain features in type 1 diabetes. The CDR3 runs to 13 residues. Germline V gives CDR1 LNHDA, CDR2 SQIVND (reference sequence). Trimming cost V 1 base and J 7 bases; bases outside gene matches: 2. Study observations and caveats: Significant though moderate, a shortening of TCRB CDR3s appeared in all four CD4+ subsets of Type 1 diabetes patients.

TCRB transcripts that were expressed got sequenced, as all of the isolated RNA had been reverse transcribed. This table comes from immunoSEQ multiplex PCR, and its TCRdb copy is limited to in-frame clones, with some not included. Of a few hundred thousand clones in the sample, about 13% are singletons; the top ten hold roughly 0.016%. About this clone: The antigen is unknown.

The clonotype was recovered from a woman aged 18-29 years with type 1 diabetes. The sequenced material came from naive CD4+ T cells from blood. The gene calls are TRBV19 and TRBJ1-1; TRBD1 agrees at 8 bases. Here the CDR3 reads CASSIGQGREAFF. CDR3 coding DNA: TGTGCCAGTAGTATAGGACAGGGGCGTGAAGCTTTCTTT.